The 4 T cell receptor beta chains below all came from one sample that was sequenced in a study of CD8 T cells in ankylosing spondylitis. Whole-study findings and limits: About 8 highly homologous variants made up a TCR beta motif that seemed to typify ankylosing spondylitis blood.

TCRdb called the 5' RACE reads again in MiXCR, with one record for every CDR3 protein. The profile shows 700,000 or so distinct CDR3 sequences, 15% to 20% of them singletons. Their specific antigens are unknown. Material for sequencing was blood, either unsorted or a sorted T cell fraction (not recorded which). These TCRs come from a male donor with ankylosing spondylitis.

The rearrangement links TRBV7-8 to TRBJ2-7; D may be TRBD1 (5 bases). The germline V and J ends were trimmed by 3 bases and 2 bases, with 11 bases remaining between them. In germline, CDR1 is SGHVS, CDR2 FQNEAQ. CDR3 length: 14 amino acids. The CDR3 DNA reads TGTGCCAGCAGCTTGTACAGGAGTACCTACGAGCAGTACTTC. It encodes CASSLYRSTYEQYF.

V and J are TRBV4-3 and TRBJ2-1; TRBD2 agrees at 8 bases. Trimming took 4 bases from V and 10 from J; bases not matched to a gene: 15. Per germline, CDR1 LGHNA and CDR2 YSLEER. This CDR3 region has 16 residues. The CDR3 is CASSPNPGGGLEEQFF. The CDR3 DNA reads as TGCGCCAGCAGCCCAAACCCGGGCGGGGGGCTAGAGGAGCAGTTCTTC.

This clonotype occurred a few times. The V call is TRBV19, the J call TRBJ2-2; a weak D match, TRBD2 (5 bases). The CDR3 contains 16 residues. The ends were cut back, 1 base at V and 2 bases at J, with 11 bases in the middle. CDR1 is LNHDA and CDR2 is SQIVND in the germline V gene (reference sequence). The DNA for the CDR3 is TGTGCCAGTAGTATAGCTAGCTGGGGAAACACCGGGGAGCTGTTTTTT. This codes for CASSIASWGNTGELFF.

The chain combines TRBV7-2 with TRBJ2-1, with D maybe TRBD2 (5 bases). Trimming pared 5 bases from V and 0 bases from J, leaving 11 bases between. Per the germline V gene, CDR1 is SGHTA and CDR2 is FQGNSA. The CDR3 is 15 amino acids. CDR3 in amino acids: CASSLREFSYNEQFF. Written as DNA, the CDR3 is TGTGCCAGCAGCCTCCGGGAATTCTCCTACAATGAGCAGTTCTTC.